These 24 T cell receptor beta chains came from one sample sequenced in a study of PD-L1 blockade in urothelial cancer. Profiling relied on immunoSEQ multiplex PCR, and the TCRdb table lists in-frame clones only, not all of them. This table has some 40,000 clones, approximately 84% appearing once. The time point is: peripheral blood 6 weeks after treatment start. The source material was PBMCs, sampled around atezolizumab (anti-PD-L1) treatment. All receptors derive from a man between 40 and 49 years old with urothelial cancer.

This rearrangement joins TRBV28 to TRBJ1-4; 8 nucleotides align to TRBD1. The CDR3 is 17 residues long. The V gene end was trimmed by 5 bases and the J gene end by 1 base; junction bases not matched to a gene: 9. Germline lookup yields CDR1 MDHEN and CDR2 SYDVKM. The chain's CDR3 is CASSGDRRQGTNEKLFF. CDR3 DNA: TGTGCCAGCAGTGGGGACAGGAGACAAGGAACTAATGAAAAACTGTTTTTT.

The chain links TRBV28 to TRBJ1-1; 7 bases map to TRBD1. Germline V gene lookup returns CDR1 MDHEN and CDR2 SYDVKM. CDR3 length: 15 amino acids. J was trimmed by 1 base and V by 5 bases; bases with no gene match: 7. CDR3: CASSQPGQTNTEAFF. As DNA, the CDR3 is TGTGCCAGCAGTCAACCGGGACAGACGAACACTGAAGCTTTCTTT.

V gene TRBV28 combines with J gene TRBJ1-3, with D hard to call. The CDR3 loop spans 14 amino acids. Germline CDR1 is MDHEN and CDR2 is SYDVKM. Trimming removed 3 bases from V and 2 bases from J, with 8 bases in between. The CDR3 nucleotides are TGTGCCAGCAGTTTCGAGGCGGCTGGAAACACCATATATTTT. This codes for CASSFEAAGNTIYF.

V and J are TRBV11-2 and TRBJ2-7; 9 bases map to TRBD1. The ends lost 4 bases at V and 3 bases at J; junction bases unmatched: 16. The length of the CDR3 is 18 residues. Germline assignment: CDR1 SGHAT and CDR2 FQNNGV. The DNA for the CDR3 is TGTGCCAGCAGCTCCCTCTCCACAAGGACAGGGGAAGGCTACGAGCAGTACTTC. This sequence encodes CASSSLSTRTGEGYEQYF.

This chain links TRBV10-1 with TRBJ2-7, with 16 bases that match TRBD2. Germline loops: CDR1 WNHNN, CDR2 SYGVQD (reference sequence). The trim removed 6 bases at V and 6 bases at J, leaving 8 bases unmatched. There are 16 residues in the CDR3. In nucleotides, the CDR3 is TGCGCCAGCAGCGGGACTAGCGGGAGGGCTACTGTCGAGCAGTACTTC. It yields the protein CASSGTSGRATVEQYF.

V usage is TRBV5-6 and J usage is TRBJ1-1; no firm D call. The length of the CDR3 is 14 residues. Trimming shortened V by 0 bases and J by 1 base, and 7 bases separated the two germline ends. The germline V gene has CDR1 SGHDT and CDR2 YYEEEE. The CDR3 sequence is CASSLAPGNTEAFF. The CDR3 DNA is TGTGCCAGCAGCTTGGCCCCGGGGAACACTGAAGCTTTCTTT.

For the CDR3, the DNA is TGTGCCAGCAGTTTAGCCCCCTCCGCGGGGGAGCTGTTTTTT. This gives the protein CASSLAPSAGELFF. The V gene is TRBV27, the J gene TRBJ2-2; D ambiguous. This CDR3 has 14 residues. In germline, CDR1 is MNHEY, CDR2 SMNVEV (reference sequence). The V and J ends lost 2 bases and 8 bases respectively, with 12 bases between them.

This chain uses TRBV19 with TRBJ1-1; D might be TRBD1 (6 bases). V was clipped by 7 bases and J by 6 bases, with 18 bases between them. The CDR3 consists of 14 residues. Germline V gene lookup returns CDR1 LNHDA and CDR2 SQIVND (reference sequence). CDR3 loop: CASTRQEGVAEAFF. In nucleotides, the CDR3 is TGTGCCAGTACCAGACAGGAAGGGGTAGCTGAAGCTTTCTTT.

This clone has a handful of counts. The J gene is TRBJ2-5, the V gene TRBV15, with TRBD2 as a possible D gene (6 bases). The germline V and J ends were trimmed by 2 bases and 3 bases, with 13 bases remaining between them. The CDR3 loop spans 15 amino acids. From germline, CDR1 is LNHNV and CDR2 YYDKDF (reference sequence). Here the CDR3 reads CATSRRAAGKETQYF. The CDR3 DNA reads TGTGCCACCAGCAGACGGGCTGCGGGAAAAGAGACCCAGTACTTC.

This clone turned up a few times. J is TRBJ1-2 and V is TRBV16, with D tentatively TRBD1 (5 bases). V shed 7 bases and J shed 1 base, with 13 bases lying between them. The germline CDR1 and CDR2 sequences are KGHSY and FQNENV. The CDR3 covers 14 residues. The CDR3 DNA is TGTGCCAGCACCTCTCAGGGAATTAACTATGGCTACACCTTC. This codes for CASTSQGINYGYTF.

V and J are TRBV7-8 and TRBJ2-7; D may be TRBD1 (6 bases). V lost 5 bases, J lost 7 bases, and 18 bases lay in between. The germline V gene encodes CDR1 SGHVS and CDR2 FQNEAQ. This CDR3 has 14 residues. The CDR3 coding sequence is TGTGCCAGCAGCCCACACAGGGTACAAAGAGAGCAGTACTTC. Translation: CASSPHRVQREQYF.

The chain is built from TRBV9 and TRBJ2-1; D gene ambiguous. Trimming took off 2 bases at V and 6 bases at J, with 6 bases between the two ends. CDR1 and CDR2 (germline): SGDLS, YYNGEE. The CDR3 has 12 amino acids. The CDR3 region is CASSVYINEQFF. DNA for the CDR3: TGTGCCAGCAGCGTTTATATCAATGAGCAGTTCTTC.

V gene TRBV6-5 combines with J gene TRBJ2-2, with D maybe TRBD1 (5 bases). Trimming pared 4 bases from V and 1 base from J, leaving 7 bases between. CDR1 is MNHEY, CDR2 SVGAGI, per germline. CDR3 length: 14 amino acids. Written as DNA, the CDR3 is TGTGCCAGCAGTTCCACAGGGAACACCGGGGAGCTGTTTTTT. Amino acid sequence: CASSSTGNTGELFF.

This chain connects TRBV27 to TRBJ2-2; possibly TRBD2 for D (7 bases). This CDR3 has 14 amino acids. CDR1 is MNHEY and CDR2 is SMNVEV in the germline V gene (reference sequence). The CDR3 DNA sequence: TGTGGATTAGGGGGAGGGCGGGCTGTCGGGGAGCTGTTTTTT. Its translation: CGLGGGRAVGELFF.

This clone was seen a single time. The V gene is TRBV4-1, the J gene TRBJ2-7; TRBD2 agrees at 8 bases. CDR1 is MGHRA, CDR2 YSYEKL, per germline. Losses at the gene ends were 4 bases for V and 2 bases for J; bases not matched to a gene: 4. The CDR3 loop spans 14 amino acids. This chain's CDR3 is CASSLGTRAYEQYF. CDR3 nucleotides: TGCGCCAGCAGCCTCGGGACTAGGGCCTACGAGCAGTACTTC.

The chain combines TRBV6-1 with TRBJ2-7, with unresolved D. V lost 1 base and J lost 1, with 14 bases in between. Germline CDR1 reads MNHNS; CDR2 reads SASEGT. This CDR3 contains 16 residues. The CDR3 DNA reads as TGTGCCAGCAGTGAAGAAAGTTCCGCTAGTTCCTACGAGCAGTACTTC. Residues: CASSEESSASSYEQYF.

The chain employs TRBV18 and TRBJ2-3, with 9 bases matching TRBD2. Germline V lookup: CDR1 KGHSH, CDR2 LQKENI. This CDR3 is built from 16 residues. J was trimmed by 3 bases and V by 6 bases; bases with no gene match: 10. This CDR3 reads CASSSAGSGSTDTQYF. In DNA, the CDR3 is TGTGCCAGCTCCTCCGCGGGTAGCGGGAGTACAGATACGCAGTATTTT.

The chain recombines TRBV29-1 with TRBJ2-3, with D perhaps TRBD2 (6 bases). Germline CDR1 is SQVTM and CDR2 is ANQGSEA. The CDR3 is 14 residues long. Between the trimmed V and J ends, which lost 3 bases and 3 bases, there was a span of 13 bases. CDR3 coding DNA: TGCAGCGTTGACGCGCAGGGAGGAACAGATACGCAGTATTTT. As protein: CSVDAQGGTDTQYF.

The chain links TRBV27 to TRBJ1-1; no clear D gene. This CDR3 is 15 amino acids long. Trimming removed 0 bases from V and 4 bases from J, with 12 bases in between. Germline CDR1 MNHEY, CDR2 SMNVEV (reference sequence). CDR3 sequence reads: CASSLSSGGSTEAFF. CDR3 coding DNA: TGTGCCAGCAGTTTATCAAGCGGCGGTAGCACTGAAGCTTTCTTT.

V usage is TRBV28 and J usage is TRBJ1-5; TRBD1 matches at 8 bases. The CDR3 spans 11 residues. Germline V CDR1 and CDR2: MDHEN, SYDVKM. V dropped 4 bases and J dropped 11; count of bases not matched to a gene: 1. CDR3 amino acids: CASSSDRAQHF. The CDR3 nucleotides are TGTGCCAGCAGTTCGGACAGGGCCCAGCATTTT. Combining the CDR3 with reference TRBV28 and TRBJ1-5 gives the whole variable domain DVKVTQSSRYLVKRTGEKVFLECVQDMDHENMFWYRQDPGLGLRLIYFSYDVKMKEKGDIPEGYSVSREKKERFSLILESASTNQTSMYLCASSSDRAQHFGDGTRLSIL.

This clone has just a few counts. V and J are TRBV5-6 and TRBJ2-7; 10 bases are a match to TRBD2. V was clipped by 0 bases and J by 7 bases; unmatched bases: 4. CDR1 and CDR2 from the germline V gene are SGHDT and YYEEEE. The CDR3 contains 14 residues. The CDR3 DNA is TGTGCCAGCAGCTTGGCGCTAGCGGGAGCTGAGCAGTACTTC. Translated, it gives CASSLALAGAEQYF.

The V call is TRBV28, the J call TRBJ1-3, with D unresolved. The CDR3 totals 14 residues. V lost 8 bases to trimming and J lost 3 bases, with 14 bases between them. Germline V lookup: CDR1 MDHEN, CDR2 SYDVKM. This CDR3 reads CASGRSRLGNTIYF. DNA of the CDR3: TGTGCCAGCGGGCGCTCTCGCCTTGGAAACACCATATATTTT.

In this sample, this clone turned up once. The gene calls are TRBV19 and TRBJ2-7, with D tentatively TRBD1 (5 bases). The CDR3 is 15 residues long. The V gene's germline CDR1 is LNHDA and CDR2 SQIVND (reference sequence). The V gene lost 0 bases and the J gene lost 2 bases, with 11 bases spanning the gap. The DNA for the CDR3 is TGTGCCAGTAGTATAGATTTTGGCAGGGCCTACGAGCAGTACTTC. Amino acids: CASSIDFGRAYEQYF.

The chain carries TRBV28 and TRBJ1-1; D unclear. V was clipped by 1 base and J by 3 bases, with 3 bases between them. This CDR3 contains 12 residues. CDR1 and CDR2 from the germline V gene are MDHEN and SYDVKM. The CDR3 sequence is CASSLSDTEAFF. The CDR3 DNA reads as TGTGCCAGCAGTTTATCGGACACTGAAGCTTTCTTT.